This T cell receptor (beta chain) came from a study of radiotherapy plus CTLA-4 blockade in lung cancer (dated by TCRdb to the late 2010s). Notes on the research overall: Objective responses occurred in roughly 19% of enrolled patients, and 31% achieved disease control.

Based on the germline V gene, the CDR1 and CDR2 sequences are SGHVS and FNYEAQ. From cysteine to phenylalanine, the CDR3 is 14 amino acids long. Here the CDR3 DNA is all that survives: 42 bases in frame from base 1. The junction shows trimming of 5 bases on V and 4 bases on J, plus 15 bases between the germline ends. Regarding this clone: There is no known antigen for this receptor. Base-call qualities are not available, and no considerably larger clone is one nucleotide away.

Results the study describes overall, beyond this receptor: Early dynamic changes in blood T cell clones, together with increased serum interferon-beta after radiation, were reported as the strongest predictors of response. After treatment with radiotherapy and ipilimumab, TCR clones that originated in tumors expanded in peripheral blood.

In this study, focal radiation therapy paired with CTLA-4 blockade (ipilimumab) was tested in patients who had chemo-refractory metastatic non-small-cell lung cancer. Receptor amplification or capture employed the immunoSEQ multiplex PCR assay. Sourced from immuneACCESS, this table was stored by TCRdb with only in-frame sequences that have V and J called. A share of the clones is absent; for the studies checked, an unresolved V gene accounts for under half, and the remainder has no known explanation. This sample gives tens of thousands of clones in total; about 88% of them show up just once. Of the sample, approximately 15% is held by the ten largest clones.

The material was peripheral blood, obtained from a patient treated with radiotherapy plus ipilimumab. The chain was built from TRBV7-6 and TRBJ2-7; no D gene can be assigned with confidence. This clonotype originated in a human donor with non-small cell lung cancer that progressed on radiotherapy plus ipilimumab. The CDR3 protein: CASSSRALSYEQYF. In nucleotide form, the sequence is TGTGCCAGCAGCAGCCGAGCCCTATCGTACGAGCAGTACTTC.